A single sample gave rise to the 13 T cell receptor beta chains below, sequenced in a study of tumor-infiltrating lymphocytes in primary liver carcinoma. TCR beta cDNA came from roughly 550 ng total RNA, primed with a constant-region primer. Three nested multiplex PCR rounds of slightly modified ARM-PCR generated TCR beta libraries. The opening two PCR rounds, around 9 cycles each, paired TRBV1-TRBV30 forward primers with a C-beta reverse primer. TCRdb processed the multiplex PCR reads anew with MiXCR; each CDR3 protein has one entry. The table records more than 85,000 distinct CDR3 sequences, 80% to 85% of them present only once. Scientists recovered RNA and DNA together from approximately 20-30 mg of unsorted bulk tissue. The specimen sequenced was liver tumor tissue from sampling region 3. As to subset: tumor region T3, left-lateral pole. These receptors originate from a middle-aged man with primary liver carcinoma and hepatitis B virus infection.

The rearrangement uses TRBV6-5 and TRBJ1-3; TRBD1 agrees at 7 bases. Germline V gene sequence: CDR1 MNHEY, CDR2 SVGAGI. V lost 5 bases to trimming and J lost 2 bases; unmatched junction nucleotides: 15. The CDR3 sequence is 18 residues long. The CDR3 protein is CASSHGPRTGTAGNTIYF. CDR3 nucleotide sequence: TGTGCCAGCAGTCACGGTCCGAGGACAGGCACCGCTGGAAACACCATATATTTT.

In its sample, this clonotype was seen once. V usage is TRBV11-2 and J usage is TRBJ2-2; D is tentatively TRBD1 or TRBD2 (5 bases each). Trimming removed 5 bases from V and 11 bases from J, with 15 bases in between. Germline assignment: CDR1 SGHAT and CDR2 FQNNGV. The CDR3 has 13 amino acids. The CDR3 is CASSRGPKGELFF. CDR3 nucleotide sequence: TGTGCCAGCAGCCGGGGCCCCAAAGGAGAGCTGTTTTTT. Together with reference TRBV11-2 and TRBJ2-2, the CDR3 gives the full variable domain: EAGVAQSPRYKIIEKRQSVAFWCNPISGHATLYWYQQILGQGPKLLIQFQNNGVVDDSQLPKDRFSAERLKGVDSTLKIQPAKLEDSAVYLCASSRGPKGELFFGEGSRLTVL.

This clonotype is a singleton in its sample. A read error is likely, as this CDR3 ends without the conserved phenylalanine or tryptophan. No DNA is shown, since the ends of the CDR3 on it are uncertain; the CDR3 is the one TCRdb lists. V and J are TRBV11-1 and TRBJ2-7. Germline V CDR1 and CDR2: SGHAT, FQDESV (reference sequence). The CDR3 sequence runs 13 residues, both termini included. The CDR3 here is CASRGKRSYEQNL.

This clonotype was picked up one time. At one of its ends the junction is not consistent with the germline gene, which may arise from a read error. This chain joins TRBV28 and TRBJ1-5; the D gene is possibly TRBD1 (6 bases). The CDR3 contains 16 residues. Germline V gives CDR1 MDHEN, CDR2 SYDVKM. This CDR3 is CASSSLRVRDNQSQHF. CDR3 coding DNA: TGTGCCAGCAGCTCCCTTCGGGTTAGGGACAATCAGTCCCAGCATTTT. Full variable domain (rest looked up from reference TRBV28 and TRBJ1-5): DVKVTQSSRYLVKRTGEKVFLECVQDMDHENMFWYRQDPGLGLRLIYFSYDVKMKEKGDIPEGYSVSREKKERFSLILESASTNQTSMYLCASSSLRVRDNQSQHFGDGTRLSIL.

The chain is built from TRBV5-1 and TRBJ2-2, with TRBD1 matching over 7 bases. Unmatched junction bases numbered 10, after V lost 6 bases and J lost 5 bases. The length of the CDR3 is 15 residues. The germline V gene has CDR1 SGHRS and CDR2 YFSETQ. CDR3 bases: TGCGCCAGCAACATGACAGGGCCGGGAACCGGGGAGCTGTTTTTT. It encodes CASNMTGPGTGELFF.

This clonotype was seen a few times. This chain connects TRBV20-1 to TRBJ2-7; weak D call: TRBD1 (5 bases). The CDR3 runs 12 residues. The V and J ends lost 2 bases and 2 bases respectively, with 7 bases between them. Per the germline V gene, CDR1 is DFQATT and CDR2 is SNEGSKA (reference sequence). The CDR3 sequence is CSARRQTYEQYF. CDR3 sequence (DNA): TGCAGTGCTAGAAGACAGACCTACGAGCAGTACTTC.

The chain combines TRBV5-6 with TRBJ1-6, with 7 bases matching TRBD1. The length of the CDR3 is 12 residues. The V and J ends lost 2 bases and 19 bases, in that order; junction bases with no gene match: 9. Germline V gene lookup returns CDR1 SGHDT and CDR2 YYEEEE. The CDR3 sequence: CASSFSRQGTHF. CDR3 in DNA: TGTGCCAGCAGCTTCTCCAGACAGGGCACACACTTT. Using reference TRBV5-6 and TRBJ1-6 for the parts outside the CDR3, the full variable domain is DAGVTQSPTHLIKTRGQQVTLRCSPKSGHDTVSWYQQALGQGPQFIFQYYEEEERQRGNFPDRFSGHQFPNYSSELNVNALLLGDSALYLCASSFSRQGTHFGNGTRLTVT.

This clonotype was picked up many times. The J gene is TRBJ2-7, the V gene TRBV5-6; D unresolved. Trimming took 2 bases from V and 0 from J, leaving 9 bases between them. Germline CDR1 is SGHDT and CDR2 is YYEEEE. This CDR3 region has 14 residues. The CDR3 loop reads CASSLWGSSYEQYF. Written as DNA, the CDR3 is TGTGCCAGCAGCTTATGGGGAAGCTCCTACGAGCAGTACTTC.

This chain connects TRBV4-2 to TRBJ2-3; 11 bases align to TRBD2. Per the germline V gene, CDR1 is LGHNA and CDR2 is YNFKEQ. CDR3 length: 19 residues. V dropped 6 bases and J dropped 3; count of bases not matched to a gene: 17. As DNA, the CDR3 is TGTGCCAGCAGTCAATGGGTAGCGGGAGGGCCGGTTTGGACAGATACGCAGTATTTT. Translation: CASSQWVAGGPVWTDTQYF.

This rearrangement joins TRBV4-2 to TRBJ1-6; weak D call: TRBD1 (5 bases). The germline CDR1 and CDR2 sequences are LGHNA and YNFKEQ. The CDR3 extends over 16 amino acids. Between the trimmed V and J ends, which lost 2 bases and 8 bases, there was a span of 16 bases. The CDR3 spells CASSQWGSGGDSPLHF. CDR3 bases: TGTGCCAGCAGCCAATGGGGGTCAGGAGGAGATTCACCCCTCCACTTT.

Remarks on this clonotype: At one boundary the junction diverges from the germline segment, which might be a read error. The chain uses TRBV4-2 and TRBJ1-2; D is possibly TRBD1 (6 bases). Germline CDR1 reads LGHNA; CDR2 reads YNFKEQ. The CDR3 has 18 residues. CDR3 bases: TGTGCCAGCAGCCGATCGTCCAGGGAGGGGGGCGCGTCCTATGGTTACACCTTC. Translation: CASSRSSREGGASYGYTF.

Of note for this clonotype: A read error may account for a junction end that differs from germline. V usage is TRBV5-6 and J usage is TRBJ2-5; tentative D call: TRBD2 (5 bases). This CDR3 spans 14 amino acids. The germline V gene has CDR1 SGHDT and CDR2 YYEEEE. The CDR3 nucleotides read TGTGCAAGCATCATGGAGGCTAGCCAAGAGACCCAGTACTTC. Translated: CASIMEASQETQYF. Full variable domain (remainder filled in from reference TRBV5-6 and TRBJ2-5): DAGVTQSPTHLIKTRGQQVTLRCSPKSGHDTVSWYQQALGQGPQFIFQYYEEEERQRGNFPDRFSGHQFPNYSSELNVNALLLGDSALYLCASIMEASQETQYFGPGTRLLVL.

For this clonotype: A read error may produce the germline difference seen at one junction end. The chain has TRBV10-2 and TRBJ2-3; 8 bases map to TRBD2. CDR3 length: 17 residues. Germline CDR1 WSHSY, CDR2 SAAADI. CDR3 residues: CASNELHGLASTDTQYF. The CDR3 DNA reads TGCGCCAGCAATGAGTTACATGGACTAGCTAGCACAGATACACAGTACTTT.